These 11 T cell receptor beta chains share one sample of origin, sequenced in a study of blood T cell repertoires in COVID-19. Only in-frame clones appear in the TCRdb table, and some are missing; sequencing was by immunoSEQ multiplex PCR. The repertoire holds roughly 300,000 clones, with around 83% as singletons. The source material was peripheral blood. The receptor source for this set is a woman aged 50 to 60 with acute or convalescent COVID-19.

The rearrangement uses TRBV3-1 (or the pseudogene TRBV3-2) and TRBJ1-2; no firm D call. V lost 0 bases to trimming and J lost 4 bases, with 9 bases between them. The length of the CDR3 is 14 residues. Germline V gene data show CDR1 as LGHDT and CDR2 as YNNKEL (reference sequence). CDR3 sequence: CASSQEVGGYGYTF. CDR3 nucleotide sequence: TGTGCCAGCAGCCAAGAGGTCGGTGGCTATGGCTACACCTTC.

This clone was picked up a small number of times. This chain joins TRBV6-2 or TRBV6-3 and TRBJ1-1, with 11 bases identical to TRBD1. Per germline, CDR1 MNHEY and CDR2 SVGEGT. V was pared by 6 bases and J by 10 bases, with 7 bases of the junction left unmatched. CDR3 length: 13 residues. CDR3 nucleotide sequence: TGTGCCAGCAGCCGGACAGGGGGCGCGTCAGCTTTCTTT. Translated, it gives CASSRTGGASAFF.

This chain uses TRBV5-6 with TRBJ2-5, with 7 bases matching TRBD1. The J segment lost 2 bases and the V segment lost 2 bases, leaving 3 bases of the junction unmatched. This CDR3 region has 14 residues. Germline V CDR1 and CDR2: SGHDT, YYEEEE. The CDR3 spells CASSFGTVQETQYF. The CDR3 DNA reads TGTGCCAGCAGCTTTGGGACAGTTCAAGAGACCCAGTACTTC.

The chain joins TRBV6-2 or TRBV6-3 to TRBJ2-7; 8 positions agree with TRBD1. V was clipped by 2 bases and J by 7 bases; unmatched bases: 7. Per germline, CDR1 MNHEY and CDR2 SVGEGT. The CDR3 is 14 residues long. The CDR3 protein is CASSYDQGAWEQYF. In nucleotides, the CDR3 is TGTGCCAGCAGTTACGACCAGGGGGCTTGGGAGCAGTACTTC.

The CDR3 DNA reads as TGTGCCAGCAGTGAAAAGGGGAAGGAGGGTTCACCCCTCCACTTT. This sequence encodes CASSEKGKEGSPLHF. The genes are TRBV2 and TRBJ1-6; tentatively, D is TRBD1 (5 bases). The CDR3 spans 15 residues. The V and J ends lost 2 bases and 9 bases respectively, with 14 bases between them. The germline V gene has CDR1 SNHLY and CDR2 FYNNEI.

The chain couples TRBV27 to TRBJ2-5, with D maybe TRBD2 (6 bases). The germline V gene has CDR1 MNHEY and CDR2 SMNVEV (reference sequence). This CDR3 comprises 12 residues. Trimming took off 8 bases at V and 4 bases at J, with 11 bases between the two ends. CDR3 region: CASGRFRETQYF. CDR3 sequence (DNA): TGTGCCAGCGGGAGGTTTCGAGAGACCCAGTACTTC.

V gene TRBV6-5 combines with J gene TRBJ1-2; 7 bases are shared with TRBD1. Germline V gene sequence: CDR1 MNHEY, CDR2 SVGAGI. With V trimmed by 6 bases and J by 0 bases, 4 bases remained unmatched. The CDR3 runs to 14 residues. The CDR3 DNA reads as TGTGCCAGCAGGCGGGACAGTGCTAACTATGGCTACACCTTC. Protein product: CASRRDSANYGYTF.

CDR3 DNA: TGTGCCAGCAGCCCGGGAGTGGCCTACGAGCAGTACGTC. This translates into CASSPGVAYEQYV. This sequence joins TRBV7-9 and TRBJ2-7, with D possibly TRBD2 on 6 matching bases. The V end was cut by 5 bases, the J end by 2 bases, with 10 bases between. The CDR3 runs 13 residues. The germline gives CDR1 SEHNR, CDR2 FQNEAQ (reference sequence).

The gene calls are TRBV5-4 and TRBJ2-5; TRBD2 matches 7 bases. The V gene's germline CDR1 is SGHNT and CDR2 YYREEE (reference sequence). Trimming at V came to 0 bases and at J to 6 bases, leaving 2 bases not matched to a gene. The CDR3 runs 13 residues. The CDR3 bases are TGTGCCAGCAGCTTGGGCGGGAGCCAGACCCAGTACTTC. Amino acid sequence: CASSLGGSQTQYF.

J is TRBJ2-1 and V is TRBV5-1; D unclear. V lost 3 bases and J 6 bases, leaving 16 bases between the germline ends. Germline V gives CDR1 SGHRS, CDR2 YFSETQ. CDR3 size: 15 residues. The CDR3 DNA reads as TGCGCCAGCAGCTGGTCGGGTACTGATTCCAATGAGCAGTTCTTC. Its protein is CASSWSGTDSNEQFF.

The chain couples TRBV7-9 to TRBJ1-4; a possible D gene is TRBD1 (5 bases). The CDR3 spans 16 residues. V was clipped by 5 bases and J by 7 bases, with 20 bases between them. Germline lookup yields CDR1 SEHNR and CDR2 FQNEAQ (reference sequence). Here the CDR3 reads CASSPKGNREFEKLFF. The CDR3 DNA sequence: TGTGCCAGCAGCCCAAAGGGGAACCGGGAGTTTGAAAAACTGTTTTTT. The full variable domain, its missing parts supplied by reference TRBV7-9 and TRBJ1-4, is DTGVSQNPRHKITKRGQNVTFRCDPISEHNRLYWYRQTLGQGPEFLTYFQNEAQLEKSRLLSDRFSAERPKGSFSTLEIQRTEQGDSAMYLCASSPKGNREFEKLFFGSGTQLSVL.